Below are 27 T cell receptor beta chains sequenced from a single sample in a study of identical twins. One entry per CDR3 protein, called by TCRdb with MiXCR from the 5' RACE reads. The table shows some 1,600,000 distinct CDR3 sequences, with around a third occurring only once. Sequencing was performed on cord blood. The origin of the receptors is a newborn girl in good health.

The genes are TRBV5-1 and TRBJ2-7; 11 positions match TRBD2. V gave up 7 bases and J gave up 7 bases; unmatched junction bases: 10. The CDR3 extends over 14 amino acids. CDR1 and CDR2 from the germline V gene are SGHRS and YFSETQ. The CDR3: CASRRLAGNNEQYF. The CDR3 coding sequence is TGCGCCAGCCGGCGACTAGCGGGGAACAATGAGCAGTACTTC.

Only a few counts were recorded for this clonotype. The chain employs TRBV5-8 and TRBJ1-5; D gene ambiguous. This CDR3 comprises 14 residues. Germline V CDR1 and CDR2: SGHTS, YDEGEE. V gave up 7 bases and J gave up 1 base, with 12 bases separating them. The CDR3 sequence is CASGIITSNQPQHF. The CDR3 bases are TGTGCCAGCGGCATTATAACAAGCAATCAGCCCCAGCATTTT. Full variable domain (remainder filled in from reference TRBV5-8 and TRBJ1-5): EAGVTQSPTHLIKTRGQQATLRCSPISGHTSVYWYQQALGLGLQFLLWYDEGEERNRGNFPPRFSGRQFPNYSSELNVNALELEDSALYLCASGIITSNQPQHFGDGTRLSIL.

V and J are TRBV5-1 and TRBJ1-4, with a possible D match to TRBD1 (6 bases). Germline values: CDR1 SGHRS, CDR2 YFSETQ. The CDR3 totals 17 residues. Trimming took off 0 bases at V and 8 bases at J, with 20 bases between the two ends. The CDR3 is CASSLEFAGAKEEKLFF. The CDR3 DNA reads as TGCGCCAGCAGCTTGGAATTCGCGGGGGCGAAGGAGGAAAAACTGTTTTTT. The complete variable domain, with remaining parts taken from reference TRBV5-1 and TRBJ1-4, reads KAGVTQTPRYLIKTRGQQVTLSCSPISGHRSVSWYQQTPGQGLQFLFEYFSETQRNKGNFPGRFSGRQFSNSRSEMNVSTLELGDSALYLCASSLEFAGAKEEKLFFGSGTQLSVL.

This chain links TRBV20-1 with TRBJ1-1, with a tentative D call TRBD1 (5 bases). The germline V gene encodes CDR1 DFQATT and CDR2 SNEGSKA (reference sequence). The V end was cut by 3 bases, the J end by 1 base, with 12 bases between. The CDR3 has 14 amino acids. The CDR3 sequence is CSARGRGPNTEAFF. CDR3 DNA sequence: TGCAGTGCTAGGGGGCGGGGACCGAACACTGAAGCTTTCTTT.

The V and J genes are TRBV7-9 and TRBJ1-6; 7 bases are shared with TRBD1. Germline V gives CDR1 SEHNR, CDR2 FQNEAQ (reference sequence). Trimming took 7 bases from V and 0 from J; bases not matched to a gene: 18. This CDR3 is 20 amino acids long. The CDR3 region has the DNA TGTGCCAGCACCTTCAGGGGGACCACAGGGTATAGCTCCTATAATTCACCCCTCCACTTT. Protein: CASTFRGTTGYSSYNSPLHF.

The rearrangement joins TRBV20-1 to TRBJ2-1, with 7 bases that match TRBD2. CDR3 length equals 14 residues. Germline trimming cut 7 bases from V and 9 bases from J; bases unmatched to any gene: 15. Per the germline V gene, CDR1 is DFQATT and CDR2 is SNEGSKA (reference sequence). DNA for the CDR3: TGCAGTGTTAGGACCAGGACTAGTCTTAGTGAGCAGTTCTTC. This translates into CSVRTRTSLSEQFF.

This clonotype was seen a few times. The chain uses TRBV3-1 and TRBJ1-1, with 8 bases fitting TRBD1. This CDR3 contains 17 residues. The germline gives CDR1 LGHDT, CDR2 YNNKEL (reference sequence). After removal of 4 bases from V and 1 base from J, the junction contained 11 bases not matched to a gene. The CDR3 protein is CASSPGGQGSSNTEAFF. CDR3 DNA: TGTGCCAGCAGCCCAGGGGGCCAGGGGAGTTCGAACACTGAAGCTTTCTTT.

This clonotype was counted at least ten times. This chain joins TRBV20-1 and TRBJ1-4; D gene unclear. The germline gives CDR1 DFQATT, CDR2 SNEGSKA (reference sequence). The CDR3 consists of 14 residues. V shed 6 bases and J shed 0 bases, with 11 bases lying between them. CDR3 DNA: TGCAGTGCGCGTGGAGGTGCAACTAATGAAAAACTGTTTTTT. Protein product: CSARGGATNEKLFF.

The CDR3 region is CAISELSEAFF. CDR3 DNA: TGTGCCATCAGTGAGTTGAGTGAAGCTTTCTTT. The V and J genes are TRBV10-3 and TRBJ1-1; no reliable D call. Trimming pared 1 base from V and 7 bases from J, leaving 4 bases between. Germline V gene lookup returns CDR1 ENHRY and CDR2 SYGVKD. CDR3 length: 11 residues.

CDR3 in amino acids: CASSLARLADNEQFF. The CDR3, as DNA: TGTGCCAGCAGCTTAGCGAGGCTAGCGGACAATGAGCAGTTCTTC. V gene TRBV7-2 combines with J gene TRBJ2-1; 7 bases are a match to TRBD2. The junction had 4 bases not matched to a gene; V was cut back by 0 bases and J by 5 bases. Germline loops: CDR1 SGHTA, CDR2 FQGNSA. The CDR3 totals 15 residues.

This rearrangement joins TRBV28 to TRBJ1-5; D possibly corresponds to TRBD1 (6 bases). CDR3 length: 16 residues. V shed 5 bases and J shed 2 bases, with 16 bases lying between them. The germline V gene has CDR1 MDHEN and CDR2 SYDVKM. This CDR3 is CASSLHADSRNQPQHF. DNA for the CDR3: TGTGCCAGCAGTCTCCACGCGGACAGCCGCAATCAGCCCCAGCATTTT.

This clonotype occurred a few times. The CDR3 DNA reads as TGTGCCAGTAGCTACGAGACCTATGGCTACACCTTC. Amino acid sequence: CASSYETYGYTF. J is TRBJ1-2 and V is TRBV19; D unresolved. The CDR3 totals 12 residues. The germline V gene has CDR1 LNHDA and CDR2 SQIVND (reference sequence). The V end was cut by 6 bases, the J end by 4 bases, with 9 bases between.

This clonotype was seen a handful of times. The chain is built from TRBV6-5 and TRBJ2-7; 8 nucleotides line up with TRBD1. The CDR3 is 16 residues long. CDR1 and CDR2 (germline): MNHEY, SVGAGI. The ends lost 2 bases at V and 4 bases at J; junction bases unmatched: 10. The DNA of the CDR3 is TGTGCCAGCAGTTACCACACCGGGACAGGCGGTTACGAGCAGTACTTC. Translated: CASSYHTGTGGYEQYF.

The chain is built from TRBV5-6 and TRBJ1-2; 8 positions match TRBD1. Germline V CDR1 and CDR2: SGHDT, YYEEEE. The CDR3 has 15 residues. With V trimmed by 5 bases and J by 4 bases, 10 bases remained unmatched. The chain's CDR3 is CASSFTPGGGYGYTF. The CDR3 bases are TGTGCCAGCAGTTTCACCCCAGGGGGCGGCTATGGCTACACCTTC.

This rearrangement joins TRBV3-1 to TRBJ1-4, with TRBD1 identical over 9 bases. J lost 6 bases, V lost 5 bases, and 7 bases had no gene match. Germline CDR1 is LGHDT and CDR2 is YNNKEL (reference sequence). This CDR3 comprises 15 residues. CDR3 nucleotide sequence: TGTGCCAGCAGCGACAGGAGGACAGGGGATGAAAAACTGTTTTTT. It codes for CASSDRRTGDEKLFF. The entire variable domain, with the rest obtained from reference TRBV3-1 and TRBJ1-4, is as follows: DTAVSQTPKYLVTQMGNDKSIKCEQNLGHDTMYWYKQDSKKFLKIMFSYNNKELIINETVPNRFSPKSPDKAHLNLHINSLELGDSAVYFCASSDRRTGDEKLFFGSGTQLSVL.

CDR3 nucleotide sequence: TGTGCCAGTAGTATAGTTTTTCGGACTAGTAAAAACATTCAGTACTTC. This sequence encodes CASSIVFRTSKNIQYF. The V gene is TRBV19, the J gene TRBJ2-4, with 7 nucleotides matching TRBD2. The CDR3 spans 16 residues. Per germline, CDR1 LNHDA and CDR2 SQIVND (reference sequence). J lost 4 bases, V lost 1 base, and 7 bases had no gene match.

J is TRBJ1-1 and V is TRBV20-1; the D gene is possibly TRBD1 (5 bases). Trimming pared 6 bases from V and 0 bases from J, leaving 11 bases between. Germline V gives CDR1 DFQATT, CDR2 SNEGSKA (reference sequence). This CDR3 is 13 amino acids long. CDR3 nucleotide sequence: TGCAGTGCGGAGGGACCGATGAACACTGAAGCTTTCTTT. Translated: CSAEGPMNTEAFF.

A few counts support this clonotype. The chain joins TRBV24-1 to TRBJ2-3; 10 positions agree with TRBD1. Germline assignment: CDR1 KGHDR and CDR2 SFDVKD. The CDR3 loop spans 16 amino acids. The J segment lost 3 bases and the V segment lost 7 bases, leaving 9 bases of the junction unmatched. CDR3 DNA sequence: TGTGCCACCAGGACCGGTACGGGACAGGGGACAGATACGCAGTATTTT. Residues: CATRTGTGQGTDTQYF.

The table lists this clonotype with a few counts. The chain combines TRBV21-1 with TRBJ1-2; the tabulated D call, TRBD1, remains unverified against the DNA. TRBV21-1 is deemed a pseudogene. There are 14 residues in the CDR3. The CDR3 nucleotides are TGTGCCAGCAGCAAAGTTCCCGACAGCTATGGCTACACCTTC. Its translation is CASSKVPDSYGYTF.

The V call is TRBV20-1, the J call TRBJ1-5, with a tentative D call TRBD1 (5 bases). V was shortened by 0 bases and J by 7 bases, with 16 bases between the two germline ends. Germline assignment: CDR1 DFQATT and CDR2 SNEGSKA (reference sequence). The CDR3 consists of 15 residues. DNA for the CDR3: TGCAGTGCTAGAGATCCCCCAGGGCATGGACAGCCCCAGCATTTT. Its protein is CSARDPPGHGQPQHF.

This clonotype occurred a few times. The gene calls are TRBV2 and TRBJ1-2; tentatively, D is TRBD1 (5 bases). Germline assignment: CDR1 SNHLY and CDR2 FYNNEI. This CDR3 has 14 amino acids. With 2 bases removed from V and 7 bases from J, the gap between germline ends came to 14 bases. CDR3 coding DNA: TGTGCCAGCAGTGAATCGGCCAGGGTGGGTGGCTACACCTTC. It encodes CASSESARVGGYTF.

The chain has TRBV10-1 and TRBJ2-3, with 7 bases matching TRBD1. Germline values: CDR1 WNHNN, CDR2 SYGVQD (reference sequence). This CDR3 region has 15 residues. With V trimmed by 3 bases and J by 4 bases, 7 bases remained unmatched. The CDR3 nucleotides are TGCGCCAGCAGTGACTTCGGACAGGCCCCAGATACGCAGTATTTT. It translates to CASSDFGQAPDTQYF.

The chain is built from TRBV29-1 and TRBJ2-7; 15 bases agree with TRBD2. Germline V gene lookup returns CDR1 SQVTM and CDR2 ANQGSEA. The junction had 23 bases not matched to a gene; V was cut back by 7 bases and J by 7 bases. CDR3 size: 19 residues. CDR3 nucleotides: TGCAGCGCCCTAGTTGGACTAGCGGGAGGGCCGAGGGCCTACAATGAGCAGTACTTC. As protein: CSALVGLAGGPRAYNEQYF.

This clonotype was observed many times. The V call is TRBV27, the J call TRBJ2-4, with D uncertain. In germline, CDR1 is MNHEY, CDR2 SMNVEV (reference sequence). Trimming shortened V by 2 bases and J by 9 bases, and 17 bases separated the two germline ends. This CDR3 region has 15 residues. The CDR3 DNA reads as TGTGCCAGCAGTTTAGACGGGCCTCCAAGGTTCATTCAGTACTTC. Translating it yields CASSLDGPPRFIQYF.

The chain's CDR3 is CASSFGQGGSAEAFF. Here the CDR3 DNA reads TGTGCCAGCAGCTTCGGACAGGGAGGTTCGGCTGAAGCTTTCTTT. V and J are TRBV28 and TRBJ1-1; 8 nucleotides align to TRBD1. Trimming took 6 bases from V and 6 from J; bases not matched to a gene: 12. The CDR3 totals 15 residues. Germline assignment: CDR1 MDHEN and CDR2 SYDVKM. Supplemented by reference TRBV28 and TRBJ1-1, the full variable domain reads DVKVTQSSRYLVKRTGEKVFLECVQDMDHENMFWYRQDPGLGLRLIYFSYDVKMKEKGDIPEGYSVSREKKERFSLILESASTNQTSMYLCASSFGQGGSAEAFFGQGTRLTVV.

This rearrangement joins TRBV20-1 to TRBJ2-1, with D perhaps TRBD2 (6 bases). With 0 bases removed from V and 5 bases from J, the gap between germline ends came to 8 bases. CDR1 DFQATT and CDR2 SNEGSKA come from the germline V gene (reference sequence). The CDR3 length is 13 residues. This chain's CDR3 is CSARDLANNEQFF. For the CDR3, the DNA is TGCAGTGCTAGAGATCTAGCGAACAATGAGCAGTTCTTC.

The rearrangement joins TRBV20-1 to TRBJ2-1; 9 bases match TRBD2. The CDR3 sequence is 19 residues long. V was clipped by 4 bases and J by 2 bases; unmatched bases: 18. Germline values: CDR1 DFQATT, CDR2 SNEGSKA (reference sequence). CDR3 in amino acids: CSATGDRGGARWAYNEQFF. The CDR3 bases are TGCAGTGCTACTGGTGATCGCGGGGGGGCCAGGTGGGCCTACAATGAGCAGTTCTTC.